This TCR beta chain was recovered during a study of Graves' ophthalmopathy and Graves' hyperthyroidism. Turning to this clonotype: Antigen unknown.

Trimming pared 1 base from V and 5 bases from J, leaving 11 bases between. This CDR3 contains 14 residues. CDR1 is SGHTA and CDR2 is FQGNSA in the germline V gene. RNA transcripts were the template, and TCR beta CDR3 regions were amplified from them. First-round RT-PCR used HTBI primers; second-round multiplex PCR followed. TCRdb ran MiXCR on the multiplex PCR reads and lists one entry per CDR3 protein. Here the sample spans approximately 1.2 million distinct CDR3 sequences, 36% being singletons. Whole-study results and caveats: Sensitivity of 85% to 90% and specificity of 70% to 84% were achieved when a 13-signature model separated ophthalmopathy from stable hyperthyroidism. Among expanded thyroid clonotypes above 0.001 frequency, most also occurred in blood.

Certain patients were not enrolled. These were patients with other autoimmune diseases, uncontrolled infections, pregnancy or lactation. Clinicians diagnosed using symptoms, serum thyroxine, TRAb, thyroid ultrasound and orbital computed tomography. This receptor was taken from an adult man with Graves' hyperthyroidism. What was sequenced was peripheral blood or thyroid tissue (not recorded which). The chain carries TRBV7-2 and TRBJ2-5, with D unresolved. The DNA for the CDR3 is TGTGCCAGCAGCTTAGAATCCTCTCTCGAGACCCAGTACTTC. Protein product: CASSLESSLETQYF.